The T cell receptor (beta chain) under discussion was sequenced for a study of early T cells in non-severe SARS-CoV-2 infection. This clonotype was seen many times. Deletions cut 4 bases from V and 4 bases from J, with 7 bases between. Per the germline V gene, CDR1 is GTSNPN and CDR2 is SVGIG (reference sequence). CDR3 size: 11 residues. TCRdb itself ran the 5' RACE reads through MiXCR, one entry per CDR3 protein. The sample lists under 100,000 distinct CDR3 sequences; roughly an eighth were seen once. Input material: whole blood. The sequence derives from an adult who was a healthcare worker with PCR-confirmed SARS-CoV-2 infection or an uninfected control (not recorded which). The chain links TRBV30 to TRBJ1-2; D gene ambiguous. CDR3: CAWTGSYGYTF. The CDR3 nucleotides are TGTGCCTGGACGGGCTCCTATGGCTACACCTTC.